This TCR beta chain derives from a study of synovial regulatory T cells in juvenile arthritis. CDR3 size: 16 residues. The DNA sequence is not available. The germline CDR1 and CDR2 sequences are SGHTA and FQGNSA. Only in-frame clones appear in the TCRdb table, and some are missing; sequencing was by immunoSEQ multiplex PCR. Here the sample table reports 7,500 to 10,000 clones. Sequences were obtained from Treg cells from blood. The subset was: remaining (HLA-DR-negative) circulating blood Treg cells. The sequence derives from a donor younger than 30 with juvenile idiopathic arthritis. The V and J genes are TRBV7-2 and TRBJ2-3; with no DNA, the TCRdb D assignment of TRBD2 cannot be verified. Here the CDR3 reads CASSRRLAGGSDTQYF.